This TCR beta chain was identified in a study of blood T cell repertoires in COVID-19. Study in general: The cDNA or gDNA used as material had been derived from T cells, B-cell-depleted T cells, or PBMCs.

The table came from immunoSEQ multiplex PCR; TCRdb's copy has only in-frame clones and leaves some out. The data contain about 240,000 clones, roughly 82% of them singletons. Germline assignment: CDR1 SGHDN and CDR2 FVKESK. CDR3 length equals 13 residues. The V gene lost 0 bases and the J gene lost 5 bases, with 7 bases spanning the gap. The material sequenced was peripheral blood. J is TRBJ1-1 and V is TRBV14; no firm D call. The clonotype originates from a woman in her 70s with acute or convalescent COVID-19. The CDR3 loop reads CASSQEEGTEAFF. For the CDR3, the DNA is TGTGCCAGCAGCCAAGAGGAGGGTACTGAAGCTTTCTTT.